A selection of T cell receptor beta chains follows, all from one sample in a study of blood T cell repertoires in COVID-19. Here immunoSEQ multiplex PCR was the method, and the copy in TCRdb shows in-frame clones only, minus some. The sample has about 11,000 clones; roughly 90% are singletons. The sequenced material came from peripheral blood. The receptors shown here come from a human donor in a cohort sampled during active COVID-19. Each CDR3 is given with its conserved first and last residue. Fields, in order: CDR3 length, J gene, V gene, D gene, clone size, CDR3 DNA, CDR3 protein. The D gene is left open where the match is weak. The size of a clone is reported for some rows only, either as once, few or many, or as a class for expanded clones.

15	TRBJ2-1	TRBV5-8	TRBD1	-	TGTGCCAGCAGCCTCGGGACAGCTACCTACAATGAGCAGTTCTTC	CASSLGTATYNEQFF
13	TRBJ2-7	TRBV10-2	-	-	TGCGCCAGCAGTGAACCGGGGGCCTACGAGCAGTACTTC	CASSEPGAYEQYF
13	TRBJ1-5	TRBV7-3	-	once	TGTGCCAGCAGCTCCTTTAGCAATCAGCCCCAGCATTTT	CASSSFSNQPQHF
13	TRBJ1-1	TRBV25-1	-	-	TGTGCCAGCAGTGAGAGGCTGAACACTGAAGCTTTCTTT	CASSERLNTEAFF
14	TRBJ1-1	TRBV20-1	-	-	TGCAGTGCTAGTGCCGGGTTCATGAACACTGAAGCTTTCTTT	CSASAGFMNTEAFF
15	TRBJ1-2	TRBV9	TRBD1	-	TGTGCCAGCAGCCCATGGGGGGACAGGGGTAATGGCTACACCTTC	CASSPWGDRGNGYTF
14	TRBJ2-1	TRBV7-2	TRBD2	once	TGTGCCAGCATGAGAAGCGGGGGGGCCAATGAGCAGTTCTTC	CASMRSGGANEQFF
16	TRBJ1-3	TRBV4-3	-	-	TGCGCCAGCAGCCCCGGAACAGCGGGGCCTGGAAACACCATATATTTT	CASSPGTAGPGNTIYF
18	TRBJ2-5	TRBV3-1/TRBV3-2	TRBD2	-	TGTGCCAGCAGCCACGACCGTCCGGGGACTAGCGGCCAAGAGACCCAGTACTTC	CASSHDRPGTSGQETQYF
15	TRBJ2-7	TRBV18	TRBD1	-	TGTGCCAGCTCACCACCGGGACAGAGATTGGACGAGCAGTACTTC	CASSPPGQRLDEQYF
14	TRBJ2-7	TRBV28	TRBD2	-	TGTGCCAGCCAGGGGAGCGGGGGGGCGGAAGAGCAGTACTTC	CASQGSGGAEEQYF
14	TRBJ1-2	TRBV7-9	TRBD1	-	TGTGCCAGCAGCCCCACAGGGGGCTGGAATGGCTACACCTTC	CASSPTGGWNGYTF
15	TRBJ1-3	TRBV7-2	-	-	TGTGCCAGCAGCAGTGGGGGCCTCGGCGGAAACACCATATATTTT	CASSSGGLGGNTIYF
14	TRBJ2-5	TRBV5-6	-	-	TGTGCCAGCAGCCCGGGACATTTCCAAGAGACCCAGTACTTC	CASSPGHFQETQYF
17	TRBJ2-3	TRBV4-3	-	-	TGCGCCAGCAGCCAGGGTAGTTGGGGCGCGACCGGAGATACGCAGTATTTT	CASSQGSWGATGDTQYF
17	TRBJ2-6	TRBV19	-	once	TGTGCCAGTAGTATGTGGGCGGGGGCCTCTGGGGCCAACGTCCTGACTTTC	CASSMWAGASGANVLTF
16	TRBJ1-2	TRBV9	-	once	TGTGCCAGCAGCGAGGGGGACACAAAGTCTGATTATGGCTACACCTTC	CASSEGDTKSDYGYTF
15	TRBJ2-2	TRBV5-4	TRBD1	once	TGTGCCAGCAGCTTGGCGACAGGGGCGGGCGGGGAGCTGTTTTTT	CASSLATGAGGELFF
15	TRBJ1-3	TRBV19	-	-	TGTGCCAGTAGTATAGGGCTGGGAGCTGGAAACACCATATATTTT	CASSIGLGAGNTIYF
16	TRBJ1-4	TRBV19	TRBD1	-	TGTGCCAGTAGTATCGGCAAGGGGGCGACTAATGAAAAACTGTTTTTT	CASSIGKGATNEKLFF
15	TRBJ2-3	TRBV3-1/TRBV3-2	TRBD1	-	TGTGCCAGCAGCCCTCTGGACAGGGAGGCAGATACGCAGTATTTT	CASSPLDREADTQYF
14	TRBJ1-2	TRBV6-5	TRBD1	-	TGTGCCAGCAGTTACCGACAGGGCAACTATGGCTACACCTTC	CASSYRQGNYGYTF
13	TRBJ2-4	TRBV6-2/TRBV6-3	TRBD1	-	TGTGCCAGCAGTACGACAGGGAGAAACATTCAGTACTTC	CASSTTGRNIQYF
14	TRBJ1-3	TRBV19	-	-	TGTGCCAGTAGTGCCCGACTCTCTGGAAACACCATATATTTT	CASSARLSGNTIYF
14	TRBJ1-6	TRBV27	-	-	TGTGCCAGCAGCCCCGACACCAGGAGGTCACCCCTCCACTTT	CASSPDTRRSPLHF
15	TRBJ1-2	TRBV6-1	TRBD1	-	TGTGCCAGCAGTGAAGCGGGACAGGGCATCTATGGCTACACCTTC	CASSEAGQGIYGYTF
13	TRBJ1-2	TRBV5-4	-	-	TGTGCCAGCAGCCCAGGGGCTGTATATGGCTACACCTTC	CASSPGAVYGYTF
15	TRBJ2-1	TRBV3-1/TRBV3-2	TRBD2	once	TGTGCCAGCAGCCTCCTAGCGGGGGGACCTAATGAGCAGTTCTTC	CASSLLAGGPNEQFF